The source of this TCR beta chain is a study of shared clonotypes between healthy human individuals (TCRdb year 2020). As for the study more broadly: The cohort included three men and a couple of women between 18 and 49 years of age. Per donor, three plates each were used for CD4 naive and CD4 memory, two for CD8 naive, and one for CD8 memory. To estimate repertoire size and how much clonotypes are shared between individuals, the study performed deep sequencing of blood TCR repertoires from roughly five healthy adults. To increase sequencing depth and limit assay-specific biases, TCR repertoire library preparation and sequencing were carried out by different laboratories using diverse techniques. Per donor, leukapheresis produced somewhere between about 0.9 and 9.5 billion PBMCs. General conclusions and limits of the study: Sharing across a handful of donors was observed for 5% to 6.5% of naive CD4, under 4% of naive CD8, about 2.5% of memory CD4, and about 0.39% of memory CD8 clonotypes. Pairwise subsampling led to the expectation that sequencing depth would affect the degree of clonotype sharing among donors. Incomplete sequencing was indicated by rarefaction of sorted-subset datasets, despite the large sequencing depth. Compared with non-shared clonotypes, the clonotypes found in all four sorted-subset donors had higher generation probabilities. Only blood was sampled, and tissue TCR repertoires likely differ from those in blood. Because the study included a small number of donors, the genetic and exposure-history diversity represented was limited. Estimated clonotype richness was generally larger for naive than for memory subsets.

Between the V and J ends, shortened by 5 bases and 3 bases respectively, the junction contains 13 bases. CDR1 and CDR2, per the germline V gene (reference sequence), are GTSNPN and SVGIG. The CDR3, cysteine through phenylalanine, is 14 amino acids long. Of all the DNA, just the CDR3 is kept, 42 bases in frame from base 1. TCR CDR3 regions were amplified from genomic DNA by multiplex PCR using the deep immunoSEQ assay. For each cell subset, the extracted genomic DNA was distributed evenly across all wells of several immunoSEQ 96-well plates, and each plate served as one replicate. For sorted subsets, each replicate PCR was loaded with about 0.2 ug genomic DNA, equivalent to 32,000 or so T cell genomes. Purified libraries were quantified with a Qubit 3.0 fluorometer, sized on a Bioanalyzer 2100, and re-quantified with the KAPA Library Quantification kit. Every immunoSEQ 96-well plate was sequenced on a dedicated single-read 150-cycle Illumina NextSeq 550 flow cell. The original pipeline was this. The immunoSEQ output contained only junctional sequences without quality scores, so filtering could not match that applied to full-length reads. To assign V/J genes and CDR3, sequences were annotated using PyIR, a Python wrapper for IgBLAST v1.9, with IMGT germline references. Reads were filtered out if the reads had weak V/J assignments (E-value above 1e-6), no CDR3, stop codons, out-of-frame junctions, or ambiguous translated residues. V3J clonotypes were defined as sequences sharing an identical inferred V gene, J gene, and CDR3 amino acid sequence. The percentage overlap between two repertoires was calculated by dividing the number of shared unique clonotypes by the size of the smaller repertoire. Repertoire richness was assessed with RTK rarefaction, the Chao1 estimator, and Recon v2.1 estimates of unobserved clonotypes. Generation probabilities were computed with OLGA for all TCRbeta clonotypes obtained by the gDNA method from several donors. TCRdb holds this immuneACCESS table with in-frame rearrangements only. Some clones are missing; in checked studies, unresolved V genes explain under half, and the rest has no known cause. The V and J calls and clone size are taken from that table; D and trimming were inferred from the DNA. The sample contains roughly 1,600,000 clones, 98% of them found a single time. The ten largest make up around 0.38% of the sample.

Donors were healthy HIV-negative adults with no recently reported acute infections or vaccinations. All donors were Caucasian adults living in Nashville, Tennessee, USA. CD4+ T cells were enriched by magnetic negative selection; naive cells were then positively selected on CD45RA, and the negative fraction formed the memory subset. Blood was obtained by leukapheresis, after which PBMCs were separated by Ficoll-Histopaque density gradient centrifugation and cryopreserved in liquid nitrogen vapor phase. Analytical flow cytometry was used to check the purity and quantity of every magnetically sorted T cell population. From each sorted fraction, genomic DNA was isolated and quantified by UV absorbance on a Nanodrop 2000c. Note on this clone: Its specific antigen is unknown. No base quality values were provided; no much bigger clone lies one nucleotide off.

The sequence links TRBV30 to TRBJ2-2, with the D gene not confidently named. Sequenced sample: naive CD4+ T cells sorted from blood. The meaning of the sample's cell subset or site label: CD45RA+ positively selected. This sequence originates from a man aged 25-40 years in good health. DNA sequence: TGTGCCTGGGGAAGCCAGGTACACACCGGGGAGCTGTTTTTT. It translates as CAWGSQVHTGELFF.